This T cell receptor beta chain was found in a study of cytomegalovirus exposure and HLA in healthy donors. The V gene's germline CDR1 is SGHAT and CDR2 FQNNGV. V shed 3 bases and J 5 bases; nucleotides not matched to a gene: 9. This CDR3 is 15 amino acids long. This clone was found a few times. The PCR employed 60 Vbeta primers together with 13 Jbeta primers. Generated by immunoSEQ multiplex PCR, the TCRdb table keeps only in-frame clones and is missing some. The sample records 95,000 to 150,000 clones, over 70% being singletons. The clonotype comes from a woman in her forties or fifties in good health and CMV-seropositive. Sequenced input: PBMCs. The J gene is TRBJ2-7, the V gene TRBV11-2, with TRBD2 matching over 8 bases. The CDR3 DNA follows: TGTGCCAGCAGCTTCGGCGGGACTAGAGTCGACGAGCAGTACTTC. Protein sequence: CASSFGGTRVDEQYF.